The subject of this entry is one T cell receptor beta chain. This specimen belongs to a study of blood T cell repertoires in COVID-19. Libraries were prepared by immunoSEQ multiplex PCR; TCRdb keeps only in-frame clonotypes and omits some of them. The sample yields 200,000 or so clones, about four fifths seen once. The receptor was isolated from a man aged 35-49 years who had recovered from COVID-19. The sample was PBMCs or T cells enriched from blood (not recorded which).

The CDR3: CASSIWTSDYNEQFF. For the CDR3, the DNA is TGTGCCAGTAGTATATGGACTTCGGACTACAATGAGCAGTTCTTC. The rearrangement links TRBV19 to TRBJ2-1; TRBD2 might be the D (5 bases). The germline CDR1 and CDR2 sequences are LNHDA and SQIVND (reference sequence). The CDR3 consists of 15 residues. V was clipped by 2 bases and J by 3 bases, with 11 bases between them.